The clone carrying this T cell receptor (beta chain) has just a few counts. The target antigen is unknown. These data come from a study of radiotherapy plus CTLA-4 blockade in lung cancer. The wider study: In approximately 17% of patients, objective responses were seen; 31% had disease control.

Looked up from germline, CDR1 is MNHEY and CDR2 is SVGAGI. With 10 bases removed from V and 7 bases from J, the gap between germline ends came to 20 bases. This CDR3 is 13 amino acids long. Repertoires were generated with immunoSEQ multiplex PCR, while TCRdb's copy carries only in-frame clones and drops some. Here the sample spans about 98,000 clones, approximately 78% being singletons. General study points: Interferon-beta, together with early blood T cell clone dynamics, reportedly best predicted response. In blood, after radiotherapy plus ipilimumab, tumor-derived TCR clones expanded.

Patients in the study, people with chemo-refractory metastatic non-small-cell lung cancer, received focal radiation plus ipilimumab CTLA-4 blockade. Source: peripheral blood, taken from a patient treated with radiotherapy plus ipilimumab. The TCR was taken from a human donor with non-small cell lung cancer who had a partial response to radiotherapy plus ipilimumab. V usage is TRBV6-5 and J usage is TRBJ2-7; D ambiguous. In nucleotides, the CDR3 is TGTGCCACCACGGCCGCCGGCACGGGTGAGCAGTACTTC. Its translation is CATTAAGTGEQYF.